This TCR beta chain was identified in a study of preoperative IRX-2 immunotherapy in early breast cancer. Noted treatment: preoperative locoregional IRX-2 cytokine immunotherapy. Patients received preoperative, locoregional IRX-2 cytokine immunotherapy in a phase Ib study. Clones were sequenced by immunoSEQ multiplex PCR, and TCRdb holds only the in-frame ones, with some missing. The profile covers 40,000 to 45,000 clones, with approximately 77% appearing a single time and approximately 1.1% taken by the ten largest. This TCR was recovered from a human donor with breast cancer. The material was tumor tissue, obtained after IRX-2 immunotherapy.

The chain's CDR3 is CASTWGQGADTQYF. The DNA for the CDR3 is TGTGCCAGCACTTGGGGACAGGGCGCAGATACGCAGTATTTT. This sequence joins TRBV6-8 and TRBJ2-3, with 9 nucleotides matching TRBD1. Germline trimming cut 7 bases from V and 4 bases from J; bases unmatched to any gene: 6. The CDR3 runs to 14 residues. Germline CDR1 is MNHGY and CDR2 is SAAAGT.